The clone carrying this T cell receptor beta chain was seen once. Sequence at one end of the junction differs from germline and may be a read error. This CDR3 has 13 amino acids. CDR1 and CDR2 from the germline V gene are KGHSH and LQKENI. These data belong to a study of blood T cell repertoires in COVID-19. Looking at the study overall: Samples taken during acute and convalescent COVID-19 were collected in the United States, Italy and Spain. T cells, B-cell-depleted T cells, or PBMCs provided the cDNA or gDNA that served as material.

The method was immunoSEQ multiplex PCR; TCRdb's version includes in-frame clones alone and lacks a portion of them. The data contain around 230,000 clones, 83% of them singletons. The chain employs TRBV18 and TRBJ1-2, with a weak D call TRBD1 (6 bases). Sample: peripheral blood. The clonotype originates from a woman in her thirties or forties with active or convalescent COVID-19. CDR3 sequence reads: CASSPDSAYGYTF. The CDR3 bases are TGCGCCAGCTCACCGGACAGTGCCTATGGCTACACCTTC. Full variable domain (outside the CDR3, taken from reference TRBV18 and TRBJ1-2): NAGVMQNPRHLVRRRGQEARLRCSPMKGHSHVYWYRQLPEEGLKFMVYLQKENIIDESGMPKERFSAEFPKEGPSILRIQQVVRGDSAAYFCASSPDSAYGYTFGSGTRLTVV.